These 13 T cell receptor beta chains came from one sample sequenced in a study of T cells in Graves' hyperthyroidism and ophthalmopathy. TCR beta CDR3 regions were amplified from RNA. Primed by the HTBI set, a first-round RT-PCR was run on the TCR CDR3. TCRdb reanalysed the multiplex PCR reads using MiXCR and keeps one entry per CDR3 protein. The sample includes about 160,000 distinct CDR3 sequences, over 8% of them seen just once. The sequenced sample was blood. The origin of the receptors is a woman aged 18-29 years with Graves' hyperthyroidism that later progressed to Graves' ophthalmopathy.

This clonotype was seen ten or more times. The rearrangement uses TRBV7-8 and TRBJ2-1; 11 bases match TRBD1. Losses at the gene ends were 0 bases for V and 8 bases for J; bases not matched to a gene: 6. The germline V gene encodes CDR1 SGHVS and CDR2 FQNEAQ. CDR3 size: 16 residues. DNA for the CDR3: TGTGCCAGCAGCTTAGCCCCGGGACAGGGGGTGTATGAGCAGTTCTTC. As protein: CASSLAPGQGVYEQFF.

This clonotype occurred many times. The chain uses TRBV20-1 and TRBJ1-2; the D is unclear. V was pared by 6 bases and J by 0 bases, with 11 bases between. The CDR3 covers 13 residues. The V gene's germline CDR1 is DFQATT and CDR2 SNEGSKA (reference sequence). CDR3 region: CSATDSSNYGYTF. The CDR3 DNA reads TGCAGTGCCACAGATTCTTCTAACTATGGCTACACCTTC.

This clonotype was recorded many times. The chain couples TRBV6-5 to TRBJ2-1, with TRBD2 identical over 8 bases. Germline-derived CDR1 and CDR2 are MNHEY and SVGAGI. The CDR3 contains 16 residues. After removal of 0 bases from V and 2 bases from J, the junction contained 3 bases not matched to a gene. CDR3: CASSYSTSEPYNEQFF. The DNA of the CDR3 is TGTGCCAGCAGTTACTCGACTAGCGAGCCCTACAATGAGCAGTTCTTC.

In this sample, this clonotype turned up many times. The chain's CDR3 is CASSAQPTASQETQYF. The CDR3 DNA is TGTGCCAGCAGCGCCCAACCCACCGCCAGCCAAGAGACCCAGTACTTC. The J gene is TRBJ2-5, the V gene TRBV9; D gene ambiguous. Germline V gene data show CDR1 as SGDLS and CDR2 as YYNGEE. The CDR3 length is 16 residues. The V end was cut by 3 bases, the J end by 1 base, with 16 bases between.

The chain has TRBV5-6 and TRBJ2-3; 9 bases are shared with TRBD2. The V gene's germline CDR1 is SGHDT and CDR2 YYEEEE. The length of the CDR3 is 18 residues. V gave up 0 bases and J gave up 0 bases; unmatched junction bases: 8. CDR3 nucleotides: TGTGCCAGCAGCTTGGGGTTAGCGGGAGATCCTAGCACAGATACGCAGTATTTT. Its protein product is CASSLGLAGDPSTDTQYF.

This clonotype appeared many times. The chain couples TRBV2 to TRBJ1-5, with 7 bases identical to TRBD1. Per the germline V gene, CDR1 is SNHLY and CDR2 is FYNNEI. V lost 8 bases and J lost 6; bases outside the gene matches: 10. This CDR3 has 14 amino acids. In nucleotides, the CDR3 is TGTGCCAGCCAATTAGACAGGGATGGTCAGCCCCAGCATTTT. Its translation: CASQLDRDGQPQHF.

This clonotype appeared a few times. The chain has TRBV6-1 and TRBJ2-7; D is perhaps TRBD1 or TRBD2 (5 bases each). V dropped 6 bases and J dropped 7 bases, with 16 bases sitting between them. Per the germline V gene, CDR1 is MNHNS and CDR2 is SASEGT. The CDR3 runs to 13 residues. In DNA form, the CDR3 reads TGTGCCAGCAGCCGGGACCCCATAGGTGAGCAGTACTTC. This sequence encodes CASSRDPIGEQYF.

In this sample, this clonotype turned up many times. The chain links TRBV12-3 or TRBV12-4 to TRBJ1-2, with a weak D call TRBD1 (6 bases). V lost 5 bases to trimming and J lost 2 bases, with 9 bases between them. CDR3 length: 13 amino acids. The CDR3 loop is CASSLDRNYGYTF. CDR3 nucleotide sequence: TGTGCCAGCAGTCTCGACAGGAACTATGGCTACACCTTC.

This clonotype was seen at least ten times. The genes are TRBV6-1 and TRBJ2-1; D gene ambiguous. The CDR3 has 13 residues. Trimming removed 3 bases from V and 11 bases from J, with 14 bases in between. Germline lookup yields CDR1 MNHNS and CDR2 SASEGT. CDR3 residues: CASSDAPIAQQFF. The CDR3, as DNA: TGTGCCAGCAGTGACGCCCCGATTGCGCAGCAGTTCTTC.

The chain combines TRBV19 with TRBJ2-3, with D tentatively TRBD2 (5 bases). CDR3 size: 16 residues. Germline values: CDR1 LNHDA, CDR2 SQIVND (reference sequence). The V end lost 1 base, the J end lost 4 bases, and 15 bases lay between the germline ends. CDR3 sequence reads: CASSIVRRPLADTQYF. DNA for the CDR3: TGTGCCAGTAGTATAGTAAGGAGGCCACTAGCAGATACGCAGTATTTT.

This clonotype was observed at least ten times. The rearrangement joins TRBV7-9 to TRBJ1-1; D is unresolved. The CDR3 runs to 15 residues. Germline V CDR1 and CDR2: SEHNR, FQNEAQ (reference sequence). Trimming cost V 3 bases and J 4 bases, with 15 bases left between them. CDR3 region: CASSFGVSQRTEAFF. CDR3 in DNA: TGTGCCAGCAGCTTCGGCGTCAGTCAACGCACTGAAGCTTTCTTT.

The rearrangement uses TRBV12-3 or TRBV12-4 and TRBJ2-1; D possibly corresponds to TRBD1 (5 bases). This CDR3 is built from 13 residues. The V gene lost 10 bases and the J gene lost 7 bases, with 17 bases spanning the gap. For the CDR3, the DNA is TGTGCCACCACTACCGGCAGGGATAATGAGCAGTTCTTC. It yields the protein CATTTGRDNEQFF.

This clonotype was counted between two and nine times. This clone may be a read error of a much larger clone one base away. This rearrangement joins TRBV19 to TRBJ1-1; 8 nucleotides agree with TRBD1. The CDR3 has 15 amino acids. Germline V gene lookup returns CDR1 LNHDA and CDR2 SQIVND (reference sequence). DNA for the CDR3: TGTGCCGGTAGCCTCCTGGACAGGGATGACGCTGAAGCTTTCTTT. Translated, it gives CAGSLLDRDDAEAFF.